This T cell receptor (beta chain) was retrieved from a study of blood T cell repertoires in COVID-19. Background on the study: Sources were T cells, B-cell-depleted T cells, or PBMCs; the material itself was cDNA or gDNA.

Profiling relied on immunoSEQ multiplex PCR, and the TCRdb table lists in-frame clones only, not all of them. The sample has 100,000 to 150,000 clones; 82% are singletons. V gave up 5 bases and J gave up 2 bases, with 12 bases separating them. This CDR3 has 14 residues. The germline V gene encodes CDR1 SEHNR and CDR2 FQNEAQ (reference sequence). The sequenced material came from peripheral blood. V usage is TRBV7-9 and J usage is TRBJ1-1; tentatively, D is TRBD1 (6 bases). This TCR was recovered from a human donor in a cohort sampled during active COVID-19. CDR3 sequence (DNA): TGTGCCAGCAGCCCCCGGACAGCCAACACTGAAGCTTTCTTT. Translated, it gives CASSPRTANTEAFF.